This is a list of T cell receptor beta chains from one sample in a study of T cell repertoires in cytomegalovirus infection. Their target antigens are unknown. A single record per CDR3 protein comes from TCRdb applying MiXCR to the reads. The table lists 49,000 or so distinct CDR3 sequences, roughly 18% of them singletons. Sequenced here: CD8+ T cells from cultured PBMCs, sampled from culture after CMV antigen stimulation. Receptors were obtained from a human donor in good health (CMV status not recorded). Some clones in this sample may be carry-over from other donors' samples. Each CDR3 is given with its conserved first and last residue. The order of the fields is J gene, V gene, clone size, D gene, CDR3 DNA, CDR3 protein. D genes are given only for firm matches. Clone sizes are given selectively: once, few, many, or a class where the clone is expanded.

>TRBJ2-3|TRBV11-2|NA|TRBD2
TGTGCCAGCAGCCGAGGAACTAGCGGTAGCACAGATACGCAGTATTTT
CASSRGTSGSTDTQYF
>TRBJ2-3|TRBV4-2|NA|NA
TGTGCCAGCAGCCATGGGGGGGACAATACGCAGTATTTT
CASSHGGDNTQYF
>TRBJ2-7|TRBV14|few|TRBD2
TGTGCCAGCAGCCAAGCTCGGACTAGCGGATCCTACGAGCAGTACTTC
CASSQARTSGSYEQYF
>TRBJ1-5|TRBV7-2|many|NA
TGTGCCAGCAGCCCAACCACGGGTAGCAATCAGCCCCAGCATTTT
CASSPTTGSNQPQHF
>TRBJ1-2|TRBV6-6|few|NA
TGTGCCAGCAGTTACCCCCATGTTTCTGACTCGGTCGGTAACTATGGCTACACCTTC
CASSYPHVSDSVGNYGYTF
>TRBJ2-7|TRBV10-2|NA|NA
TGCGCCAGCAGTGAACGACAGCGATACGAGCAGTACTTC
CASSERQRYEQYF
>TRBJ1-1|TRBV6-2/TRBV6-3|NA|NA
TGTGCCAGCAGCCGCCGGACGGATATGAACACTGAAGCTTTCTTT
CASSRRTDMNTEAFF
>TRBJ1-1|TRBV2|few|NA
TGTGCCATTCTGGACAATCGGGCTTTCTTT
CAILDNRAFF
>TRBJ2-5|TRBV20-1|NA|NA
TGCAGTGCTAGTGGGGGGGCCATAAGGAGGGAGACCCAGTACTTC
CSASGGAIRRETQYF
>TRBJ2-7|TRBV27|NA|NA
TGTGCCAGCAGTTTATCGGGGTTGGTAGCGGACCTCTACGAGCAGTACTTC
CASSLSGLVADLYEQYF
>TRBJ2-7|TRBV6-2/TRBV6-3|few|NA
TGTGCCAGCAGAGGAATACAGTTCTCCTACGAGCAGTACTTC
CASRGIQFSYEQYF
>TRBJ2-1|TRBV19|NA|TRBD2
TGTGCCAGTAGTATAGATCCGGGAGCGGGAGGACTTTACAATGAGCAGTTCTTC
CASSIDPGAGGLYNEQFF
>TRBJ2-7|TRBV27|few|NA
TGTGCCAGCAGTTTAGGACAGCTGCCGGGATACGAGCAGTACTTC
CASSLGQLPGYEQYF
>TRBJ2-3|TRBV20-1|NA|TRBD2
TGCAGTGCTAGAGGACTAGCGGGAGACCCAGATACGCAGTATTTT
CSARGLAGDPDTQYF
>TRBJ2-2|TRBV27|NA|TRBD2
TGTGCCAGCAGTTTATCGGGGGGGGTGAACACCGGGGAGCTGTTTTTT
CASSLSGGVNTGELFF
>TRBJ1-5|TRBV29-1|once|TRBD1
TGCAGCGTTTGGGACAGTAACAATCAGCCCCAGCATTTT
CSVWDSNNQPQHF
>TRBJ1-5|TRBV12-3/TRBV12-4|NA|NA
TGTGCCAGCAGTTTGGGGGTGAATCAGCCCCAGCATTTT
CASSLGVNQPQHF
>TRBJ2-3|TRBV7-2|many|NA
TGTGCCAGCAGCCTGCGGAACGGCCTGACAGATACGCAGTATTTT
CASSLRNGLTDTQYF
>TRBJ1-6|TRBV7-9|NA|NA
TGTGCCAGCAGCTTCGGACCCAATTCACCCCTCCACTTT
CASSFGPNSPLHF
>TRBJ2-1|TRBV12-3/TRBV12-4|many|TRBD1
TGTGCCAGCAGGCAGGGGGTGGTCAATGAGCAGTTCTTC
CASRQGVVNEQFF
>TRBJ1-2|TRBV12-3/TRBV12-4|NA|NA
TGTGCCAGCAGATATCAGGGGAGTGGGAACTATGGCTACACCTTC
CASRYQGSGNYGYTF
>TRBJ1-2|TRBV2|many|NA
TGTGCCAGCAGTGAAGAGGGGGGTTATAGGGATGGCTACACCTTC
CASSEEGGYRDGYTF
>TRBJ1-2|TRBV5-4|NA|NA
TGTGCCAGCAGCTTGGTCCCCAGGGTTGGCCCTAGAGGCTACACCTTC
CASSLVPRVGPRGYTF
>TRBJ2-7|TRBV30|NA|NA
TGTGCCTGGAGCGAAGGGTTCTACGAGCAGTACTTC
CAWSEGFYEQYF
>TRBJ2-1|TRBV11-2|NA|NA
TGTGCCAGCAGCTTAGACTTCTACAATGAGCAGTTCTTC
CASSLDFYNEQFF